The TCR delta chain described here comes from a study of γδ T cells in repeated Plasmodium falciparum infection. Across the study: Malian children with intense seasonal malaria exposure were compared with matched Australian children.

This clone has ten or more counts. Gammadelta T cells were flow-sorted from PBMC into Vgamma9/Vdelta2+ and Vdelta2-negative populations for bulk analysis. TCRdb re-called the multiplex PCR reads through CATT. The top ten hold 9.6% of the sample, which has tens of thousands of delta-chain clones, less than 1% seen once. This CDR3 has 17 residues. The ends lost 1 base at V and 0 bases at J; junction bases unmatched: 6. From germline, CDR1 is GEAIGNYY and CDR2 EKD. The chain is built from TRDV2 and TRDJ1; the match to TRDD3 covers 11 bases. The receptor was isolated from a pool of human donors (malaria-infected and uninfected, not separated). Source material: gamma-delta T cells from blood. CDR3 in amino acids: CACDTLGDTGNTDKLIF. The CDR3 DNA sequence: TGTGCCTGTGACACGTTGGGGGATACGGGCAACACCGATAAACTCATCTTT.